These T cell receptor beta chains were read from a single sample in a study of blood T cell repertoires in COVID-19. Measured with immunoSEQ multiplex PCR; TCRdb has only the in-frame clones, and not every one. The sample lists 150,000 to 200,000 clones; roughly 86% were seen once. Sequencing input: peripheral blood. The receptors derive from a woman aged 80 or over in a cohort sampled during active or convalescent COVID-19. Both conserved end residues are part of each CDR3. A D gene is named only where the DNA matches it firmly. Rows may omit the clone size; those that give it use once, few, many or a size class.

clone size	J gene	D gene	V gene	CDR3 length	CDR3 protein	CDR3 DNA
NA	TRBJ1-4	NA	TRBV27	13	CASKPNSHEKLFF	TGTGCCAGCAAACCCAACAGTCATGAAAAACTGTTTTTT
few	TRBJ2-1	TRBD2	TRBV10-1	15	CASSELAGGPGEQFF	TGCGCCAGCAGTGAGTTAGCGGGAGGGCCAGGGGAGCAGTTCTTC
NA	TRBJ2-2	NA	TRBV15	14	CATSGRQTHRELFF	TGTGCCACCAGCGGCAGACAGACGCACCGGGAGCTGTTTTTT
NA	TRBJ1-3	NA	TRBV7-9	15	CASRPRGNSGNTIYF	TGTGCCAGCAGACCGAGGGGGAACTCTGGAAACACCATATATTTT
NA	TRBJ1-2	TRBD1	TRBV5-4	12	CASSRTGEGYTF	TGTGCCAGCAGTCGAACAGGGGAAGGCTACACCTTC
NA	TRBJ1-3	NA	TRBV9	15	CASSAGEYSGNTIYF	TGTGCCAGCAGCGCAGGGGAATACTCTGGAAACACCATATATTTT
NA	TRBJ1-5	TRBD1	TRBV11-2	14	CASSRTGGNQPQHF	TGTGCCAGCAGCCGGACAGGGGGGAATCAGCCCCAGCATTTT
NA	TRBJ2-2	NA	TRBV6-5	15	CASSYSGGRTGELFF	TGTGCCAGCAGTTACTCCGGGGGAAGGACCGGGGAGCTGTTTTTT
NA	TRBJ2-6	NA	TRBV7-9	15	CASSLESSGANVLTF	TGTGCCAGCAGCTTAGAGAGCTCTGGGGCCAACGTCCTGACTTTC
once	TRBJ1-5	NA	TRBV11-2	17	CASSSIRGARHNQPQHF	TGTGCCAGCAGTTCTATTCGGGGGGCAAGGCACAATCAGCCCCAGCATTTT
NA	TRBJ2-3	NA	TRBV3-1/TRBV3-2	13	CASSQDTGDTQYF	TGTGCCAGCAGCCAAGACACAGGGGATACGCAGTATTTT
NA	TRBJ2-7	TRBD2	TRBV6-1	15	CASSESGGGPYEQYF	TGTGCCAGCAGTGAATCTGGCGGGGGTCCCTACGAGCAGTACTTC
NA	TRBJ1-5	NA	TRBV4-2	14	CASSQDSAIQPQHF	TGTGCCAGCAGCCAAGACAGCGCAATTCAGCCCCAGCATTTT
NA	TRBJ1-4	NA	TRBV5-5	18	CASSTLGSGTATNEKLFF	TGTGCCAGCAGCACTCTTGGGTCAGGCACGGCAACTAATGAAAAACTGTTTTTT
NA	TRBJ2-7	TRBD1	TRBV30	12	CAWHRGRDEQYF	TGTGCCTGGCACAGGGGGCGGGACGAGCAGTACTTC
NA	TRBJ2-3	TRBD1	TRBV2	13	CASSPDRVDTQYF	TGTGCCAGCAGTCCGGACAGGGTGGATACGCAGTATTTT